Following are 28 T cell receptor beta chains from one sample sequenced in a study of technical replicates of blood from a handful of donors. Assay used: immunoSEQ multiplex PCR; TCRdb lists only in-frame clones, some missing. The repertoire holds around 93,000 clones, with about 95% as singletons. The sample consisted of T cells isolated from PBMCs. Every receptor here comes from a human donor in good health.

V usage is TRBV9 and J usage is TRBJ2-7; tentatively, D is TRBD1 (6 bases). Trimming took off 1 base at V and 3 bases at J, with 11 bases between the two ends. CDR1 SGDLS and CDR2 YYNGEE come from the germline V gene. This CDR3 is built from 14 residues. CDR3 sequence: CASSVTGLNYEQYF. Here the CDR3 DNA reads TGTGCCAGCAGCGTAACAGGGTTGAACTACGAGCAGTACTTC.

The rearrangement links TRBV30 to TRBJ2-5; D may be TRBD2 (5 bases). Trimming took off 3 bases at V and 6 bases at J, with 11 bases between the two ends. This CDR3 contains 12 residues. The germline V gene encodes CDR1 GTSNPN and CDR2 SVGIG (reference sequence). The CDR3 DNA sequence: TGTGCCTGGAGAACCCCGGGAAAGACCCAGTACTTC. Its protein is CAWRTPGKTQYF.

The genes are TRBV2 and TRBJ1-3, with D unclear. The CDR3 sequence is 15 residues long. The V gene lost 7 bases and the J gene lost 0 bases, with 13 bases spanning the gap. Germline values: CDR1 SNHLY, CDR2 FYNNEI. In DNA, the CDR3 is TGTGCCAGCACTTCTCAGGATAGCTCTGGAAACACCATATATTTT. This encodes CASTSQDSSGNTIYF.

CDR3 protein: CASSGTGLNTIYF. The CDR3 nucleotides are TGTGCCAGTTCCGGGACAGGATTAAACACCATATATTTT. The chain is built from TRBV19 and TRBJ1-3; 8 bases are shared with TRBD1. Germline loops: CDR1 LNHDA, CDR2 SQIVND (reference sequence). The CDR3 totals 13 residues. J gave up 6 bases and V 8 bases, and 6 bases lay outside the gene matches.

The V and J genes are TRBV29-1 and TRBJ2-1; D gene unclear. V was trimmed by 5 bases and J by 10 bases, leaving 12 bases between them. Looked up from germline, CDR1 is SQVTM and CDR2 is ANQGSEA. This CDR3 comprises 11 residues. CDR3 amino acids: CSVPKGVEQFF. The CDR3 DNA is TGCAGCGTTCCAAAAGGAGTGGAGCAGTTCTTC.

This chain joins TRBV9 and TRBJ2-1; maybe TRBD1 (5 bases). Looked up from germline, CDR1 is SGDLS and CDR2 is YYNGEE. This CDR3 contains 12 residues. The germline V and J ends were trimmed by 0 bases and 7 bases, with 5 bases remaining between them. The CDR3 DNA reads TGTGCCAGCAGCGTAGAGGGGAATGAGCAGTTCTTC. Translated: CASSVEGNEQFF.

The rearrangement links TRBV9 to TRBJ2-7; D might be TRBD2 (6 bases). Germline CDR1 SGDLS, CDR2 YYNGEE. This CDR3 spans 16 amino acids. Trimming stripped 0 bases from V and 0 bases from J, with 13 bases between. CDR3 sequence reads: CASSVGGGALSYEQYF. The DNA for the CDR3 is TGTGCCAGCAGCGTAGGGGGCGGGGCCCTCTCCTACGAGCAGTACTTC.

This sequence joins TRBV28 and TRBJ2-5, with 7 bases that match TRBD2. Germline V gene data show CDR1 as MDHEN and CDR2 as SYDVKM. CDR3 size: 16 residues. V shed 3 bases, J shed 6 bases, and the junction held 13 bases outside the gene matches. This CDR3 is CASSFGAGAARQTQYF. The CDR3 DNA reads as TGTGCCAGCAGTTTCGGGGCGGGAGCAGCCCGTCAGACCCAGTACTTC.

The genes are TRBV19 and TRBJ2-2; D unclear. V lost 5 bases and J lost 0, with 4 bases in between. Germline V gene lookup returns CDR1 LNHDA and CDR2 SQIVND (reference sequence). The CDR3 runs 13 residues. CDR3 loop: CASSPANTGELFF. CDR3 coding DNA: TGTGCCAGTAGTCCGGCGAACACCGGGGAGCTGTTTTTT.

The chain employs TRBV19 and TRBJ1-2; weak D call: TRBD1 (5 bases). Per germline, CDR1 LNHDA and CDR2 SQIVND (reference sequence). This CDR3 contains 13 residues. V was clipped by 3 bases and J by 8 bases, with 13 bases between them. The CDR3 reads CASSIGRVSGYTF. The CDR3 region has the DNA TGTGCCAGTAGTATCGGCAGGGTTTCGGGCTACACCTTC.

This chain links TRBV11-3 with TRBJ1-4; possibly TRBD1 for D (5 bases). V was trimmed by 4 bases and J by 6 bases, leaving 9 bases between them. The CDR3 sequence is 13 residues long. Germline V CDR1 and CDR2: SGHNT, YENEEA. In nucleotides, the CDR3 is TGTGCCAGCAGCTCCCAGGGTTATGAAAAACTGTTTTTT. Translating it yields CASSSQGYEKLFF. The full variable domain, completed using reference TRBV11-3 and TRBJ1-4, is EAGVVQSPRYKIIEKKQPVAFWCNPISGHNTLYWYLQNLGQGPELLIRYENEEAVDDSQLPKDRFSAERLKGVDSTLKIQPAELGDSAVYLCASSSQGYEKLFFGSGTQLSVL.

The sample holds one count of this clone. This chain uses TRBV6-5 with TRBJ2-3; 7 bases are a match to TRBD2. The CDR3 has 14 residues. Germline V lookup: CDR1 MNHEY, CDR2 SVGAGI. J was trimmed by 8 bases and V by 10 bases; bases with no gene match: 15. CDR3 region: CATRIRGGSGTQYF. The DNA for the CDR3 is TGTGCCACCCGTATTCGGGGCGGGAGTGGTACGCAGTATTTT.

The chain links TRBV6-1 to TRBJ2-2, with D possibly TRBD1 on 6 matching bases. Per the germline V gene, CDR1 is MNHNS and CDR2 is SASEGT. The V gene lost 3 bases and the J gene lost 6 bases, with 23 bases spanning the gap. This CDR3 is 18 amino acids long. The CDR3 reads CASSDPFTGSDEAGELFF. The CDR3 bases are TGTGCCAGCAGTGATCCCTTCACAGGGAGCGATGAGGCCGGGGAGCTGTTTTTT.

In the case of this clone: At one end the junction does not follow the germline gene, possibly because of a read error. The rearrangement uses TRBV6-5 and TRBJ2-1, with 13 bases that match TRBD2. Per germline, CDR1 MNHEY and CDR2 SVGAGI. The CDR3 contains 16 residues. DNA for the CDR3: TGTGCCAGCAGTTACTCGAGGACTAGCGGGAGTAGTGAGCGGTTCTTC. Amino acid sequence: CASSYSRTSGSSERFF.

The genes are TRBV27 and TRBJ2-7, with a tentative D call TRBD1 (7 bases). CDR1 and CDR2 from the germline V gene are MNHEY and SMNVEV (reference sequence). The germline V and J ends were trimmed by 5 bases and 2 bases, with 10 bases remaining between them. The CDR3 covers 13 residues. CDR3 region: CASSPGGTYEQYF. In nucleotides, the CDR3 is TGTGCCAGCAGTCCAGGGGGGACCTACGAGCAGTACTTC.

This clone was detected only once. The chain uses TRBV7-9 and TRBJ2-2; D gene uncertain. CDR1 and CDR2 from the germline V gene are SEHNR and FQNEAQ (reference sequence). The length of the CDR3 is 12 residues. V was trimmed by 1 base and J by 7 bases, leaving 4 bases between them. The CDR3 spells CASSLDIGELFF. The CDR3 DNA is TGTGCCAGCAGCTTAGATATCGGGGAGCTGTTTTTT.

CDR3 protein: CASRQGAGEQYF. In DNA form, the CDR3 reads TGTGCCAGCAGGCAGGGGGCTGGGGAGCAGTACTTC. This chain joins TRBV7-3 and TRBJ2-7, with 8 bases matching TRBD1. The V and J ends lost 6 bases and 7 bases, in that order; junction bases with no gene match: 5. Per germline, CDR1 SGHTA and CDR2 FQGTGA. There are 12 residues in the CDR3. Drawing the rest from reference TRBV7-3 and TRBJ2-7, the complete variable domain is GAGVSQTPSNKVTEKGKYVELRCDPISGHTALYWYRQSLGQGPEFLIYFQGTGAADDSGLPNDRFFAVRPEGSVSTLKIQRTERGDSAVYLCASRQGAGEQYFGPGTRLTVT.

The V call is TRBV6-4, the J call TRBJ2-1, with D tentatively TRBD2 (5 bases). Trimming cost V 6 bases and J 0 bases, with 12 bases left between them. This CDR3 has 15 amino acids. CDR1 and CDR2 from the germline V gene are MRHNA and SNTAGT. The CDR3 DNA reads as TGTGCCAGCAGCCAAGCGGCCAGCTCCTACAATGAGCAGTTCTTC. The encoded protein is CASSQAASSYNEQFF.

This chain joins TRBV19 and TRBJ1-2; maybe TRBD1 (6 bases). This CDR3 is built from 13 residues. From germline, CDR1 is LNHDA and CDR2 SQIVND (reference sequence). Trimming left V 2 bases short and J 8 bases short, with 12 bases between. The CDR3 DNA reads as TGTGCCAGTAGTATACAGGGGACTAGCGGCTACACCTTC. It is translated as CASSIQGTSGYTF.

J is TRBJ2-3 and V is TRBV4-2, with TRBD2 matching 7 bases. This CDR3 is 14 amino acids long. V lost 5 bases, J lost 2 bases, and 4 bases stayed unmatched. Germline V gene data show CDR1 as LGHNA and CDR2 as YNFKEQ. DNA for the CDR3: TGTGCCAGCAGCTCGAGCGGGATCACAGATACGCAGTATTTT. Its protein is CASSSSGITDTQYF.

The chain combines TRBV5-1 with TRBJ2-3; 8 bases map to TRBD2. The CDR3 has 14 amino acids. Losses at the gene ends were 5 bases for V and 6 bases for J; bases not matched to a gene: 8. Per the germline V gene, CDR1 is SGHRS and CDR2 is YFSETQ. The CDR3 spells CASRVSGTPDTQYF. The CDR3 nucleotides read TGCGCCAGCAGGGTTAGCGGGACCCCGGATACGCAGTATTTT. Together with reference TRBV5-1 and TRBJ2-3, the CDR3 gives the full variable domain: KAGVTQTPRYLIKTRGQQVTLSCSPISGHRSVSWYQQTPGQGLQFLFEYFSETQRNKGNFPGRFSGRQFSNSRSEMNVSTLELGDSALYLCASRVSGTPDTQYFGPGTRLTVL.

The chain links TRBV5-4 to TRBJ2-1, with TRBD2 matching 8 bases. Germline CDR1 reads SGHNT; CDR2 reads YYREEE (reference sequence). The CDR3 has 14 amino acids. V gave up 5 bases and J gave up 7 bases; unmatched junction bases: 8. The CDR3 region has the DNA TGTGCCAGCAGGGTGAGCGGGAGCTATAATGAGCAGTTCTTC. It is translated as CASRVSGSYNEQFF.

V and J are TRBV27 and TRBJ1-2, with a weak D call TRBD1 (6 bases). Trimming removed 6 bases from V and 8 bases from J, with 16 bases in between. Germline V gene data show CDR1 as MNHEY and CDR2 as SMNVEV (reference sequence). The CDR3 loop spans 13 amino acids. CDR3: CASSLDSLGGYTF. CDR3 DNA sequence: TGTGCCAGCAGCCTGGACAGTTTGGGCGGCTACACCTTC.

The chain uses TRBV13 and TRBJ2-3, with D unclear. This CDR3 comprises 12 residues. Trimming cost V 5 bases and J 5 bases, with 8 bases left between them. The germline V gene encodes CDR1 PRHDT and CDR2 FYEKMQ (reference sequence). CDR3 sequence reads: CASSLSRDTQYF. Here the CDR3 DNA reads TGTGCCAGCAGCCTGTCGAGAGATACGCAGTATTTT.

The V and J genes are TRBV9 and TRBJ2-2; D unresolved. CDR1 and CDR2 from the germline V gene are SGDLS and YYNGEE. The CDR3 covers 10 residues. The V and J ends lost 7 bases and 7 bases respectively, with 5 bases between them. This CDR3 reads CASAGGELFF. The CDR3 DNA is TGTGCCAGCGCAGGCGGGGAGCTGTTTTTT.

The rearrangement links TRBV6-5 to TRBJ2-7; D possibly corresponds to TRBD1 (5 bases). Trimming pared 8 bases from V and 6 bases from J, leaving 23 bases between. The CDR3 sequence is 15 residues long. Germline V CDR1 and CDR2: MNHEY, SVGAGI. In DNA form, the CDR3 reads TGTGCCAGCTACCCGTCTCCTGGACACTGGCTCGAGCAGTACTTC. Amino acid sequence: CASYPSPGHWLEQYF.

This sequence joins TRBV2 and TRBJ1-1; tentative D call: TRBD1 (6 bases). CDR1 and CDR2 from the germline V gene are SNHLY and FYNNEI. V was pared by 6 bases and J by 8 bases, with 25 bases between. The CDR3 is 16 amino acids. The CDR3 here is CASSLLGQPGPGEAFF. CDR3 sequence (DNA): TGTGCCAGCAGCCTTCTAGGACAGCCGGGTCCGGGCGAAGCTTTCTTT.

The gene calls are TRBV2 and TRBJ2-3, with TRBD2 matching over 7 bases. Losses at the gene ends were 3 bases for V and 6 bases for J; bases not matched to a gene: 6. The CDR3 covers 14 residues. In germline, CDR1 is SNHLY, CDR2 FYNNEI. CDR3 protein: CASSDRTSTDTQYF. In DNA, the CDR3 is TGTGCCAGCAGTGATCGGACTAGTACTGATACGCAGTATTTT.